Listed here are 18 T cell receptor beta chains from one sample, sequenced in a study of blood T cell repertoires in COVID-19. The assay was immunoSEQ multiplex PCR, and TCRdb's table has in-frame clones only and misses some. The profile shows under 250,000 clones, roughly 85% of them singletons. Sequencing used peripheral blood. These receptors were taken from a woman in her sixties or seventies with COVID-19, enrolled during active disease.

This clone was picked up a small number of times. CDR3 amino acids: CASSFGDRVVNQPQHF. The CDR3 DNA sequence: TGTGCCAGCAGCTTCGGGGACAGGGTGGTCAATCAGCCCCAGCATTTT. This rearrangement joins TRBV5-8 to TRBJ1-5; 9 bases align to TRBD1. Germline loops: CDR1 SGHTS, CDR2 YDEGEE. The CDR3 contains 16 residues. Germline trimming cut 2 bases from V and 3 bases from J; bases unmatched to any gene: 6.

The chain couples TRBV9 to TRBJ2-1; 12 nucleotides agree with TRBD2. The CDR3 is 16 residues long. The V and J ends lost 4 bases and 3 bases, in that order; junction bases with no gene match: 5. Germline CDR1 and CDR2: SGDLS and YYNGEE. The CDR3 DNA reads as TGTGCCAGCAGCCCAAGGGGACTAGCGGGCTACAATGAGCAGTTCTTC. It encodes CASSPRGLAGYNEQFF.

This clone was seen only once. This sequence joins TRBV29-1 and TRBJ2-5, with 9 bases identical to TRBD1. CDR1 and CDR2 from the germline V gene are SQVTM and ANQGSEA. V dropped 6 bases and J dropped 3; count of bases not matched to a gene: 8. The CDR3 runs 14 residues. The CDR3 DNA is TGCAGCGTCGTCGCCCGGGACAGGGAAGAGACCCAGTACTTC. Translation gives CSVVARDREETQYF.

This sequence joins TRBV12-3 or TRBV12-4 and TRBJ2-7, with a possible D match to TRBD1 (6 bases). CDR3 length: 13 residues. Trimming cost V 3 bases and J 7 bases, with 13 bases left between them. The CDR3, as DNA: TGTGCCAGCAGTTTCCTGGGGGCGGTTGAGCAGTACTTC. Protein product: CASSFLGAVEQYF.

The chain recombines TRBV29-1 with TRBJ2-3; no firm D call. This CDR3 is built from 14 residues. With 5 bases removed from V and 0 bases from J, the gap between germline ends came to 12 bases. Germline loops: CDR1 SQVTM, CDR2 ANQGSEA. CDR3 in amino acids: CSVSLILSTDTQYF. CDR3 nucleotide sequence: TGCAGCGTTTCTTTAATCCTTAGCACAGATACGCAGTATTTT.

This clone came up once. The chain combines TRBV27 with TRBJ2-7, with D tentatively TRBD2 (5 bases). The germline CDR1 and CDR2 sequences are MNHEY and SMNVEV (reference sequence). The CDR3 runs to 13 residues. Trimming shortened V by 5 bases and J by 1 base, and 9 bases separated the two germline ends. In DNA form, the CDR3 reads TGTGCCAGCAGTAGTCGGGATTCCTACGAGCAGTACTTC. It is translated as CASSSRDSYEQYF.

The chain links TRBV27 to TRBJ1-2; tentatively, D is TRBD1 (5 bases). The germline CDR1 and CDR2 sequences are MNHEY and SMNVEV (reference sequence). V shed 3 bases and J shed 0 bases, with 17 bases lying between them. The CDR3 length is 17 residues. CDR3 sequence reads: CASSFLRTGSANYGYTF. In nucleotides, the CDR3 is TGTGCCAGCAGTTTTCTAAGAACAGGTTCAGCTAACTATGGCTACACCTTC.

The rearrangement links TRBV10-2 to TRBJ1-2; D unclear. In germline, CDR1 is WSHSY, CDR2 SAAADI. This CDR3 has 13 amino acids. Trimming cost V 3 bases and J 4 bases, with 9 bases left between them. The CDR3 loop reads CASSDGQVYGYTF. The CDR3 bases are TGCGCCAGCAGTGATGGGCAGGTCTATGGCTACACCTTC.

CDR3 coding DNA: TGTGCCAGCAGCTTGTTAGACAGGGGGACTGAAGCTTTCTTT. Its translation: CASSLLDRGTEAFF. J is TRBJ1-1 and V is TRBV5-5, with 9 bases fitting TRBD1. The CDR3 is made up of 14 amino acids. The germline V gene encodes CDR1 SGHKS and CDR2 YYEKEE (reference sequence). The trim removed 1 base at V and 5 bases at J, leaving 3 bases unmatched.

The chain uses TRBV19 and TRBJ1-5; TRBD1 agrees at 8 bases. The junction had 14 bases not matched to a gene; V was cut back by 7 bases and J by 6 bases. Germline loops: CDR1 LNHDA, CDR2 SQIVND (reference sequence). The CDR3 sequence is 16 residues long. The CDR3 region has the DNA TGTGCCAGTACCCAGCCACACAGGGGGGCTACTCAGCCCCAGCATTTT. Its translation is CASTQPHRGATQPQHF. Based on the CDR3 plus reference TRBV19 and TRBJ1-5, the full variable domain is DGGITQSPKYLFRKEGQNVTLSCEQNLNHDAMYWYRQDPGQGLRLIYYSQIVNDFQKGDIAEGYSVSREKKESFPLTVTSAQKNPTAFYLCASTQPHRGATQPQHFGDGTRLSIL.

This CDR3 reads CASSHLQGAYGNTIYF. CDR3 sequence (DNA): TGTGCCAGCAGCCACCTTCAGGGGGCTTACGGAAACACCATATATTTT. V and J are TRBV11-3 and TRBJ1-3, with 8 bases lining up with TRBD1. The CDR3 is 16 amino acids. The germline V gene has CDR1 SGHNT and CDR2 YENEEA. Unmatched junction bases numbered 10, after V lost 5 bases and J lost 4 bases.

Of note for this clone: At one of its ends the junction is not consistent with the germline gene, which may arise from a read error. V and J are TRBV7-7 and TRBJ2-5; no reliable D call. This CDR3 comprises 13 residues. Germline CDR1 SSHAT, CDR2 FNYEAQ (reference sequence). The CDR3 region is CASSPTRQETQYF. In nucleotides, the CDR3 is TGTGCTAGCAGCCCCACGCGCCAAGAGACCCAGTACTTC.

The genes are TRBV11-3 and TRBJ2-5, with TRBD1 as a possible D gene (6 bases). CDR3 length equals 16 residues. The V and J ends lost 5 bases and 2 bases respectively, with 18 bases between them. From germline, CDR1 is SGHNT and CDR2 YENEEA. CDR3 nucleotide sequence: TGTGCCAGCAGCGATTTCCCGGGACACCGACAAGAGACCCAGTACTTC. Translating gives CASSDFPGHRQETQYF.

V and J are TRBV15 and TRBJ1-2, with no clear D. This CDR3 spans 13 amino acids. With 3 bases removed from V and 6 bases from J, the gap between germline ends came to 11 bases. Germline-derived CDR1 and CDR2 are LNHNV and YYDKDF (reference sequence). The CDR3 region is CATSSEQFDGYTF. In DNA form, the CDR3 reads TGTGCCACCAGCAGCGAGCAATTTGATGGCTACACCTTC.

This chain uses TRBV19 with TRBJ1-3; no definite D call. V lost 3 bases, J lost 3 bases, and 18 bases lay in between. The length of the CDR3 is 17 residues. Germline lookup yields CDR1 LNHDA and CDR2 SQIVND (reference sequence). The CDR3 region is CASSMTMFRAGGNTIYF. The DNA for the CDR3 is TGTGCCAGTAGTATGACGATGTTCCGGGCGGGTGGAAACACCATATATTTT.

The chain combines TRBV2 with TRBJ2-3; 12 bases match TRBD2. CDR3 size: 16 residues. V was pared by 6 bases and J by 8 bases, with 12 bases of the junction left unmatched. Germline CDR1 reads SNHLY; CDR2 reads FYNNEI. DNA of the CDR3: TGTGCCAGCAGCGGAGCTAGCGGGGGGGCCCGAGGTACGCAGTATTTT. It yields the protein CASSGASGGARGTQYF.

This clone was counted many times. The chain has TRBV19 and TRBJ2-2; weak D call: TRBD1 (6 bases). Trimming removed 5 bases at V and 5 bases at J, with 15 bases between. Germline loops: CDR1 LNHDA, CDR2 SQIVND (reference sequence). This CDR3 spans 15 amino acids. CDR3 DNA sequence: TGTGCCAGTAGTGCTGGACAGAGCATGACCGGGGAGCTGTTTTTT. Translating gives CASSAGQSMTGELFF.

The CDR3 reads CASSRIQTQGGSPLHF. The CDR3 DNA is TGTGCCAGTAGTAGGATTCAGACCCAAGGAGGGTCACCCCTCCACTTT. The J gene is TRBJ1-6, the V gene TRBV19; D is unresolved. V lost 4 bases to trimming and J lost 10 bases, with 20 bases between them. Germline values: CDR1 LNHDA, CDR2 SQIVND (reference sequence). There are 16 residues in the CDR3.